This TCR beta chain was documented in a study of control samples from healthy donors and cancer patients. Repertoires were generated with immunoSEQ multiplex PCR, while TCRdb's copy carries only in-frame clones and drops some. Counted here are 20,000 to 25,000 clones, roughly 83% occurring once; the ten biggest clones make up 27%. This clone occurred once. The sequencing input was PBMCs. The receptor was derived from a man aged 60-69 years with head and neck cancer.

The CDR3 nucleotides read TGTGCCAGTTTGGACAGGGCTGGAAACACCATATATTTT. Translation gives CASLDRAGNTIYF. The V gene is TRBV19, the J gene TRBJ1-3; 8 bases match TRBD1. The germline V gene encodes CDR1 LNHDA and CDR2 SQIVND (reference sequence). J lost 2 bases, V lost 8 bases, and 2 bases had no gene match. The CDR3 runs to 13 residues.